Listed here are 14 T cell receptor beta chains from one sample, sequenced in a study of OX40 agonist ivuxolimab in advanced cancers. Libraries were prepared by immunoSEQ multiplex PCR; TCRdb keeps only in-frame clonotypes and omits some of them. Here the sample spans 30,000 to 40,000 clones, 70% to 90% being singletons. This specimen was CD4+ or CD8+ T cells sorted from blood, taken in a trial of the OX40 agonist ivuxolimab. All receptors come from an adult with an advanced solid tumor such as melanoma, head and neck, liver or kidney cancer.

The V gene is TRBV2, the J gene TRBJ1-5; D might be TRBD1 (5 bases). Trimming stripped 5 bases from V and 7 bases from J, with 12 bases between. From germline, CDR1 is SNHLY and CDR2 FYNNEI. This CDR3 is built from 13 residues. This CDR3 is CASSRDRRQPQHF. The DNA for the CDR3 is TGTGCCAGCAGTCGGGACCGCAGGCAGCCCCAGCATTTT.

This chain joins TRBV5-4 and TRBJ1-3, with TRBD1 matching 9 bases. The junction had 14 bases not matched to a gene; V was cut back by 2 bases and J by 8 bases. Germline-derived CDR1 and CDR2 are SGHNT and YYREEE (reference sequence). CDR3 length: 17 amino acids. Here the CDR3 DNA reads TGTGCCAGCAGCTTAGGCCCGGGACAGGGTGGTTTGCACACCATATATTTT. It is translated as CASSLGPGQGGLHTIYF. Full variable domain (outside the CDR3, taken from reference TRBV5-4 and TRBJ1-3): ETGVTQSPTHLIKTRGQQVTLRCSSQSGHNTVSWYQQALGQGPQFIFQYYREEENGRGNFPPRFSGLQFPNYSSELNVNALELDDSALYLCASSLGPGQGGLHTIYFGEGSWLTVV.

The chain has TRBV5-6 and TRBJ1-3; tentative D call: TRBD1 (5 bases). Germline V gene data show CDR1 as SGHDT and CDR2 as YYEEEE. The V end was cut by 5 bases, the J end by 4 bases, with 19 bases between. The CDR3 runs to 16 residues. This CDR3 reads CASSKRLRGSGNTIYF. The CDR3 coding sequence is TGTGCCAGCAGTAAAAGGCTTCGGGGGTCCGGAAACACCATATATTTT.

V and J are TRBV28 and TRBJ1-1; TRBD1 agrees at 8 bases. Germline CDR1 is MDHEN and CDR2 is SYDVKM. V dropped 5 bases and J dropped 6; count of bases not matched to a gene: 8. CDR3 length: 14 residues. DNA for the CDR3: TGTGCCAGCAGTCGCCTACAGGGGGTGCCTGAAGCTTTCTTT. Translating it yields CASSRLQGVPEAFF.

The V call is TRBV2, the J call TRBJ2-3; 12 bases match TRBD1. V lost 6 bases and J lost 6; bases outside the gene matches: 7. The V gene's germline CDR1 is SNHLY and CDR2 FYNNEI. This CDR3 spans 15 amino acids. The chain's CDR3 is CASSEGQGAWDTQYF. CDR3 in DNA: TGTGCCAGCAGCGAGGGACAGGGGGCGTGGGATACGCAGTATTTT.

The rearrangement uses TRBV29-1 and TRBJ2-5; the match to TRBD2 covers 7 bases. Looked up from germline, CDR1 is SQVTM and CDR2 is ANQGSEA. With 7 bases clipped from V and 5 bases from J, the junction kept 10 bases outside the gene matches. CDR3 length equals 13 residues. CDR3 region: CSASHGRWETQYF. The CDR3 bases are TGCAGCGCTAGCCACGGGAGGTGGGAGACCCAGTACTTC.

The chain uses TRBV7-2 and TRBJ1-2; maybe TRBD1 (6 bases). Trimming left V 0 bases short and J 0 bases short, with 8 bases between. This CDR3 spans 15 amino acids. CDR1 is SGHTA, CDR2 FQGNSA, per germline. CDR3 in DNA: TGTGCCAGCAGCTTAGCCGGGGGCCCTAACTATGGCTACACCTTC. Translating it yields CASSLAGGPNYGYTF.

The gene calls are TRBV11-2 and TRBJ2-2; no reliable D call. CDR3 length: 15 amino acids. The germline CDR1 and CDR2 sequences are SGHAT and FQNNGV. V was pared by 1 base and J by 0 bases, with 6 bases between. The CDR3 loop reads CASSLAASNTGELFF. The CDR3 DNA sequence: TGTGCCAGCAGCTTAGCGGCCTCGAACACCGGGGAGCTGTTTTTT.

The chain has TRBV5-1 and TRBJ2-3, with TRBD1 identical over 11 bases. Trimming at V came to 3 bases and at J to 2 bases, leaving 8 bases not matched to a gene. CDR3 length: 17 residues. CDR1 is SGHRS and CDR2 is YFSETQ in the germline V gene. CDR3 residues: CASSYGDRGYNTDTQYF. The CDR3 DNA reads as TGCGCCAGCAGCTATGGGGACAGGGGGTATAACACAGATACGCAGTATTTT.

The CDR3 bases are TGTGCCAGCAGTTCTAGCGGGTTGACCTACAATGAGCAGTTCTTC. Translated, it gives CASSSSGLTYNEQFF. V gene TRBV2 combines with J gene TRBJ2-1; TRBD2 agrees at 8 bases. CDR1 is SNHLY and CDR2 is FYNNEI in the germline V gene. The V and J ends lost 5 bases and 2 bases, in that order; junction bases with no gene match: 5. This CDR3 contains 15 residues.

V usage is TRBV4-1 and J usage is TRBJ2-7, with 8 bases lining up with TRBD2. Looked up from germline, CDR1 is MGHRA and CDR2 is YSYEKL. The CDR3 runs to 20 residues. V trimming: 2 bases; J trimming: 0 bases; junction bases outside the gene matches: 18. The CDR3 DNA reads as TGCGCCAGCAGCCAAAGCTTTCTTAGAACCGGGACTAGGAGCTCCTACGAGCAGTACTTC. Translated, it gives CASSQSFLRTGTRSSYEQYF.

The CDR3: CASSYSRTVGTEAFF. In DNA, the CDR3 is TGTGCCAGCAGTTACTCGAGGACGGTGGGCACTGAAGCTTTCTTT. The chain carries TRBV6-5 and TRBJ1-1; D is ambiguous. This CDR3 contains 15 residues. Germline CDR1 and CDR2: MNHEY and SVGAGI. V lost 0 bases and J 4 bases, leaving 12 bases between the germline ends.

The chain couples TRBV7-7 to TRBJ1-3; D gene ambiguous. This CDR3 has 20 residues. The germline gives CDR1 SSHAT, CDR2 FNYEAQ (reference sequence). CDR3 loop: CASCSDQLVPDVPSGNTIYF. CDR3 sequence (DNA): TGTGCTAGTTGTTCGGACCAATTGGTCCCGGACGTTCCCTCTGGAAACACCATATATTTT.

This chain connects TRBV19 to TRBJ2-3; 12 bases agree with TRBD2. V trimming: 6 bases; J trimming: 5 bases; junction bases outside the gene matches: 18. The CDR3 spans 19 residues. Per the germline V gene, CDR1 is LNHDA and CDR2 is SQIVND (reference sequence). CDR3 sequence: CASREDRGLTSGSRDTQYF. CDR3 nucleotides: TGTGCCAGTAGGGAAGACAGGGGCTTGACTAGCGGGAGTAGAGATACGCAGTATTTT.